This entry lists 32 T cell receptor beta chains sequenced from one sample in a study of T cells in Graves' hyperthyroidism and ophthalmopathy. The CDR3 regions of TCR beta were amplified from RNA transcripts. With the HTBI primer set, the TCR CDR3 went through a first round of RT-PCR. From the multiplex PCR reads, TCRdb called clonotypes with MiXCR, one entry per CDR3 protein. The sample lists about 130,000 distinct CDR3 sequences, around 20% occurring once. The specimen sequenced was blood. These TCRs come from a woman in her forties or fifties with Graves' hyperthyroidism that later progressed to Graves' ophthalmopathy.

To note about this clonotype: This may stem from a read error, because a much larger clone lies one nucleotide away. CDR3 residues: CASSSLAGDNEQSF. Here the CDR3 DNA reads TGTGCCAGCAGCTCCCTAGCGGGGGACAATGAGCAGTCCTTC. The rearrangement links TRBV3-1 to TRBJ2-1; 10 nucleotides line up with TRBD2. CDR1 and CDR2 (germline): LGHDT, YNNKEL (reference sequence). The CDR3 has 14 amino acids.

This clonotype was recorded at least ten times. The rearrangement joins TRBV20-1 to TRBJ2-1, with D maybe TRBD2 (5 bases). The CDR3 runs 12 residues. With 7 bases removed from V and 7 bases from J, the gap between germline ends came to 14 bases. The V gene's germline CDR1 is DFQATT and CDR2 SNEGSKA (reference sequence). CDR3 nucleotides: TGCAGTGTTCAGGCGGGCGGGAATGAGCAGTTCTTC. As protein: CSVQAGGNEQFF.

This rearrangement joins TRBV2 to TRBJ2-1, with 10 bases fitting TRBD2. The V gene's germline CDR1 is SNHLY and CDR2 FYNNEI. There are 14 residues in the CDR3. V lost 6 bases and J lost 4; bases outside the gene matches: 3. The CDR3 bases are TGTGCCAGCAGGGCTAGCGGGAGTTACAATGAGCAGTTCTTC. It specifies CASRASGSYNEQFF.

This clonotype was detected many times. The gene calls are TRBV11-2 and TRBJ1-1; a possible D gene is TRBD1 (5 bases). The CDR3 extends over 17 amino acids. Germline V gene sequence: CDR1 SGHAT, CDR2 FQNNGV. The V and J ends lost 2 bases and 7 bases respectively, with 23 bases between them. The CDR3 region is CASSLLGQGRVLLEAFF. The DNA for the CDR3 is TGTGCCAGCAGCTTACTAGGGCAGGGCCGGGTCCTCCTTGAAGCTTTCTTT.

This chain connects TRBV3-1 to TRBJ1-3, with D perhaps matching TRBD1 (6 bases). This CDR3 region has 15 residues. Per germline, CDR1 LGHDT and CDR2 YNNKEL (reference sequence). V dropped 0 bases and J dropped 8 bases, with 14 bases sitting between them. CDR3 in amino acids: CASSQEGTRRHTIYF. The CDR3 DNA is TGTGCCAGCAGCCAAGAGGGGACAAGGCGGCACACCATATATTTT.

There are many counts of this clonotype. The chain joins TRBV7-9 to TRBJ2-3; D not certain. Germline CDR1 reads SEHNR; CDR2 reads FQNEAQ (reference sequence). The CDR3 contains 15 residues. The V end was cut by 2 bases, the J end by 4 bases, with 13 bases between. CDR3 in DNA: TGTGCCAGCAGCTTACCGTCTCCGAACTCAGATACGCAGTATTTT. The encoded protein is CASSLPSPNSDTQYF.

Comment on this clonotype: An end of the junction does not agree with germline; a read error may underlie this. The rearrangement links TRBV12-5 to TRBJ1-2; D may be TRBD1 (6 bases). This CDR3 spans 12 amino acids. Germline assignment: CDR1 LGHNT and CDR2 FRNRAP. The CDR3, as DNA: TGTGCTAGTGGTTGGGACAACTATGGCTACATCTTC. Translated: CASGWDNYGYIF.

Many counts were recorded for this clonotype. The chain uses TRBV7-3 and TRBJ2-5; D could derive from TRBD1 or TRBD2 (5 bases each). The CDR3 length is 15 residues. Deletions cut 1 base from V and 4 bases from J, with 13 bases between. CDR1 is SGHTA, CDR2 FQGTGA, per germline. The CDR3 nucleotides are TGTGCCAGCAGCTTAAGTCCAGGGAGTCGAGAGACCCAGTACTTC. Amino acids: CASSLSPGSRETQYF.

This clonotype has more than one count but fewer than ten. The chain combines TRBV20-1 with TRBJ2-7; 7 bases match TRBD2. The V gene end was trimmed by 4 bases and the J gene end by 3 bases; junction bases not matched to a gene: 15. The CDR3 consists of 16 residues. Germline V gives CDR1 DFQATT, CDR2 SNEGSKA (reference sequence). In DNA form, the CDR3 reads TGCAGTGCTACGCGTCCCCCCTCGGGACTAATCTACGAGCAGTACTTC. It encodes CSATRPPSGLIYEQYF.

In this sample, this clonotype turned up many times. V and J are TRBV2 and TRBJ2-6; no reliable D call. V was pared by 6 bases and J by 1 base, with 10 bases between. Germline V gene lookup returns CDR1 SNHLY and CDR2 FYNNEI. The CDR3 consists of 15 residues. The CDR3 DNA sequence: TGTGCCAGCAGCCTAAGGGAATCTGGGGCCAACGTCCTGACTTTC. Translation: CASSLRESGANVLTF.

J is TRBJ1-6 and V is TRBV20-1; D not certain. V was pared by 3 bases and J by 0 bases, with 12 bases between. The CDR3 is 16 residues long. Germline V gene lookup returns CDR1 DFQATT and CDR2 SNEGSKA (reference sequence). The CDR3 bases are TGCAGTGCTAGCGGGGAGCAGGACTCCTATAATTCACCCCTCCACTTT. Amino acid sequence: CSASGEQDSYNSPLHF.

This clonotype was detected many times. V and J are TRBV14 and TRBJ1-1, with 7 positions matching TRBD1. The CDR3 runs to 14 residues. The ends lost 3 bases at V and 8 bases at J; junction bases unmatched: 9. Germline CDR1 is SGHDN and CDR2 is FVKESK. The CDR3: CASSHPGPGQEAFF. The CDR3 DNA follows: TGTGCCAGCAGCCACCCCGGGCCGGGACAGGAAGCTTTCTTT.

There are many counts of this clonotype. This chain connects TRBV5-1 to TRBJ1-2; TRBD1 matches at 7 bases. Germline V gives CDR1 SGHRS, CDR2 YFSETQ. The CDR3 spans 17 residues. The trim removed 0 bases at V and 2 bases at J, leaving 10 bases unmatched. CDR3 DNA: TGCGCCAGCAGCTTGGAGGCCACAGGGGCGGGGAACTATGGCTACACCTTC. Amino acids: CASSLEATGAGNYGYTF.

This clonotype was recorded many times. This chain connects TRBV5-7 to TRBJ1-4; D remains ambiguous. TRBV5-7 is given ORF status, its function remaining uncertain. Trimming took off 0 bases at V and 0 bases at J, with 12 bases between the two ends. The CDR3 extends over 17 amino acids. The CDR3 DNA is TGTGCCAGCAGCTTGGGGCGGTCCTTTGCAACTAATGAAAAACTGTTTTTT. Protein: CASSLGRSFATNEKLFF.

V gene TRBV12-3 or TRBV12-4 combines with J gene TRBJ2-3, with D possibly TRBD2 on 5 matching bases. The CDR3 consists of 19 residues. V was cut by 1 base and J by 3 bases, with 23 bases left in between. CDR3 sequence reads: CASSLETWETGRRTDTQYF. In DNA, the CDR3 is TGTGCCAGCAGTTTAGAGACTTGGGAGACGGGTCGACGAACAGATACGCAGTATTTT.

This clonotype was counted many times. The genes are TRBV20-1 and TRBJ2-7; D ambiguous. V was trimmed by 3 bases and J by 6 bases, leaving 9 bases between them. The germline CDR1 and CDR2 sequences are DFQATT and SNEGSKA (reference sequence). This CDR3 comprises 11 residues. CDR3 DNA: TGCAGTGCTAGGTCTCTCAGCGAGCAGTACTTC. Its translation is CSARSLSEQYF.

This clonotype was seen a handful of times. J is TRBJ2-2 and V is TRBV6-5; the D is unclear. V was cut by 0 bases and J by 5 bases, with 10 bases left in between. Per the germline V gene, CDR1 is MNHEY and CDR2 is SVGAGI. This CDR3 has 15 residues. CDR3 sequence reads: CASSYSRTGTGELFF. For the CDR3, the DNA is TGTGCCAGCAGTTACTCCCGGACCGGGACCGGGGAGCTGTTTTTT.

This clonotype turned up a few times. The chain links TRBV5-6 to TRBJ2-7; a possible D gene is TRBD2 (5 bases). The CDR3 sequence is 14 residues long. Germline assignment: CDR1 SGHDT and CDR2 YYEEEE. Between the trimmed V and J ends, which lost 0 bases and 3 bases, there was a span of 10 bases. CDR3 sequence: CASSLGTQFYEQYF. CDR3 sequence (DNA): TGTGCCAGCAGCTTGGGGACTCAGTTCTACGAGCAGTACTTC.

This clonotype was recorded at least ten times. V gene TRBV6-1 combines with J gene TRBJ1-1, with no clear D. CDR3 length: 12 residues. Trimming removed 7 bases at V and 5 bases at J, with 11 bases between. The germline V gene has CDR1 MNHNS and CDR2 SASEGT. The CDR3 bases are TGTGCCAGCACCCGACGTTTGACTGAAGCTTTCTTT. Its protein product is CASTRRLTEAFF.

This clonotype was counted at least ten times. The rearrangement joins TRBV9 to TRBJ2-3; D is ambiguous. Trimming pared 0 bases from V and 6 bases from J, leaving 11 bases between. Germline CDR1 SGDLS, CDR2 YYNGEE. The CDR3 runs 14 residues. In nucleotides, the CDR3 is TGTGCCAGCAGCGTAGCCCAGGCAAGGGATACGCAGTATTTT. It translates to CASSVAQARDTQYF.

This clonotype was seen only a few times. CDR3 residues: CASSSEGSSYNEQFF. The CDR3 DNA sequence: TGTGCCAGTAGCTCAGAGGGAAGCTCCTACAATGAGCAGTTCTTC. This chain joins TRBV19 and TRBJ2-1; D might be TRBD2 (5 bases). V lost 6 bases, J lost 0 bases, and 12 bases lay in between. The CDR3 has 15 amino acids. The V gene's germline CDR1 is LNHDA and CDR2 SQIVND (reference sequence).

The chain employs TRBV27 and TRBJ2-7; 9 bases are a match to TRBD2. The CDR3 is made up of 15 amino acids. The germline CDR1 and CDR2 sequences are MNHEY and SMNVEV (reference sequence). Trimming cost V 0 bases and J 5 bases; bases outside gene matches: 5. This CDR3 is CASSLSGTSLNEQYF. Written as DNA, the CDR3 is TGTGCCAGCAGTTTATCCGGGACTAGCTTGAACGAGCAGTACTTC.

This clonotype was counted many times. V usage is TRBV3-1 and J usage is TRBJ2-3; possible D gene TRBD1, 6 bases. Germline CDR1 reads LGHDT; CDR2 reads YNNKEL (reference sequence). The CDR3 length is 15 residues. V lost 4 bases and J 3 bases, leaving 14 bases between the germline ends. This CDR3 reads CASSPLRGGTDTQYF. CDR3 bases: TGTGCCAGCAGCCCCCTCCGAGGGGGTACAGATACGCAGTATTTT.

This clonotype came up many times. J is TRBJ1-2 and V is TRBV28; D is uncertain. Germline values: CDR1 MDHEN, CDR2 SYDVKM. The CDR3 runs to 12 residues. V lost 3 bases to trimming and J lost 5 bases, with 7 bases between them. In DNA, the CDR3 is TGTGCCAGCAGTTTGGAGGGATATGGCTACACCTTC. This encodes CASSLEGYGYTF.

This CDR3 is CASGLVGFYMADTQYF. As DNA, the CDR3 is TGTGCTAGTGGTTTGGTGGGGTTTTATATGGCAGATACGCAGTATTTT. The J gene is TRBJ2-3, the V gene TRBV12-5; D gene ambiguous. The germline V gene has CDR1 LGHNT and CDR2 FRNRAP. The CDR3 covers 16 residues. Trimming removed 0 bases at V and 4 bases at J, with 14 bases between.

This chain connects TRBV4-1 to TRBJ2-5; TRBD1 agrees at 7 bases. The V gene's germline CDR1 is MGHRA and CDR2 YSYEKL. V was clipped by 7 bases and J by 2 bases; unmatched bases: 13. This CDR3 is built from 16 residues. The CDR3 region has the DNA TGCGCCAGCACCACCGAAAAAGACAGGGATCAAGAGACCCAGTACTTC. It encodes CASTTEKDRDQETQYF.

This clonotype was seen more than once but under ten times. V is TRBV4-1 and J is TRBJ2-2; 9 nucleotides agree with TRBD1. The V and J ends lost 4 bases and 7 bases, in that order; junction bases with no gene match: 16. Germline V gene lookup returns CDR1 MGHRA and CDR2 YSYEKL. The CDR3 has 18 amino acids. The CDR3 nucleotides are TGCGCCAGCAGCCCTGAGTTGGGGACAGGGCTTTTCGGCGGGGAGCTGTTTTTT. This encodes CASSPELGTGLFGGELFF.

The chain has TRBV11-2 and TRBJ1-5; D is possibly TRBD1 (6 bases). The CDR3 extends over 16 amino acids. Germline V gene sequence: CDR1 SGHAT, CDR2 FQNNGV. Trimming took 2 bases from V and 5 from J, leaving 16 bases between them. The CDR3 DNA is TGTGCCAGCAGCTTATTCCCCGGGGGGGCGGATCAGCCCCAGCATTTT. It translates to CASSLFPGGADQPQHF.

This clonotype came up many times. The chain joins TRBV2 to TRBJ2-7; D unclear. The germline CDR1 and CDR2 sequences are SNHLY and FYNNEI. This CDR3 contains 11 residues. V was pared by 1 base and J by 4 bases, with 2 bases between. The CDR3: CASSEDYEQYF. The CDR3 coding sequence is TGTGCCAGCAGTGAAGATTACGAGCAGTACTTC.

This clonotype was recorded at least ten times. This chain links TRBV2 with TRBJ1-2; no clear D. The V end was cut by 10 bases, the J end by 4 bases, with 10 bases between. CDR1 and CDR2 from the germline V gene are SNHLY and FYNNEI. The CDR3 is made up of 11 amino acids. CDR3 DNA: TGTGCCAAGAGGGTGGGCTATGGCTACACCTTC. Translated, it gives CAKRVGYGYTF.

The CDR3 nucleotides are TGTGCCAGCAGTGAAGTAGGACTAGCGGGAGTAGGAGACCAAGAGACCCAGTACTTC. This codes for CASSEVGLAGVGDQETQYF. V is TRBV2 and J is TRBJ2-5; 13 bases map to TRBD2. Per the germline V gene, CDR1 is SNHLY and CDR2 is FYNNEI. The V gene end was trimmed by 1 base and the J gene end by 0 bases; junction bases not matched to a gene: 8. The CDR3 has 19 amino acids.

This clonotype has just a few counts. The chain has TRBV19 and TRBJ1-2, with D hard to call. V lost 6 bases, J lost 7 bases, and 15 bases lay in between. Germline loops: CDR1 LNHDA, CDR2 SQIVND (reference sequence). The CDR3 contains 13 residues. CDR3 residues: CASREAAELGYTF. CDR3 in DNA: TGTGCCAGTAGGGAGGCCGCCGAGCTTGGCTACACCTTC.